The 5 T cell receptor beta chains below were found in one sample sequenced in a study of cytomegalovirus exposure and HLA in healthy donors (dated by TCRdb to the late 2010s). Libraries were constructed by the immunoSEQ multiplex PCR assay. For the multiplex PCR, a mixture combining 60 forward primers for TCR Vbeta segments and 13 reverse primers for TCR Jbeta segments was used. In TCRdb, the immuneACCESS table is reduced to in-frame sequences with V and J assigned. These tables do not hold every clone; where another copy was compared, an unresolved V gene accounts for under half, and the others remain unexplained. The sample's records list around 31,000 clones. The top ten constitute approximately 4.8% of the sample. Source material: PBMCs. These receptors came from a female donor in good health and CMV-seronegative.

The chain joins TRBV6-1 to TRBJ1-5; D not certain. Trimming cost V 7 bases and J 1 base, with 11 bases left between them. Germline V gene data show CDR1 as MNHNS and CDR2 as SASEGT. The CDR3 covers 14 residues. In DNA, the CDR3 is TGTGCCAGCAAGTCGGTTGTGAGCAATCAGCCCCAGCATTTT. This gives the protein CASKSVVSNQPQHF.

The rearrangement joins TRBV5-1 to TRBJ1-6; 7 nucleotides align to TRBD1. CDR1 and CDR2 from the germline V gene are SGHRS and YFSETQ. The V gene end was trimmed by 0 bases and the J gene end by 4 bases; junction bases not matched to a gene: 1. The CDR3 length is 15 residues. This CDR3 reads CASSLEGQYNSPLHF. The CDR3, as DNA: TGCGCCAGCAGCTTGGAGGGACAGTATAATTCACCCCTCCACTTT.

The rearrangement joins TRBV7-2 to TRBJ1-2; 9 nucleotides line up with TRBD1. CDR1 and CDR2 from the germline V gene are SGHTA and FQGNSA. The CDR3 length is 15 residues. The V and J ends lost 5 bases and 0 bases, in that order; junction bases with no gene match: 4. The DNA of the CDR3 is TGTGCCAGCAGCCCCCGGGACAGGGCTAACTATGGCTACACCTTC. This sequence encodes CASSPRDRANYGYTF.

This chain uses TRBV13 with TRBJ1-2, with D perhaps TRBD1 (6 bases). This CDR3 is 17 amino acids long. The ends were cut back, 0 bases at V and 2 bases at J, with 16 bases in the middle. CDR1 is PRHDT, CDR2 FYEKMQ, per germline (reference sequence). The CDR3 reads CASSLGQGPNLNYGYTF. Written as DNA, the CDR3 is TGTGCCAGCAGCTTAGGGCAGGGGCCCAACCTAAACTATGGCTACACCTTC.

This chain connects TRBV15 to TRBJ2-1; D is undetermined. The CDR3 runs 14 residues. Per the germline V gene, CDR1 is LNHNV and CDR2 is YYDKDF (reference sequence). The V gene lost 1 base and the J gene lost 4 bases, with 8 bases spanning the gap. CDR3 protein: CATSRAQNYNEQFF. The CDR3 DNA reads TGTGCCACCAGCAGAGCCCAGAATTACAATGAGCAGTTCTTC.